This T cell receptor beta chain came from a study of T-cell memory formation after mild COVID-19. Trimming took 8 bases from V and 4 from J, leaving 9 bases between them. Germline assignment: CDR1 SGHAT and CDR2 FQNNGV. This CDR3 contains 12 residues. TCRdb processed the 5' RACE reads anew with MiXCR; each CDR3 protein has one entry. The table lists 90,000 to 120,000 distinct CDR3 sequences, 11% of them singletons, with around 39% in the top ten. This clonotype occurred a few times. Sequencing was performed on PBMCs or a T cell subset sorted from them (not recorded which). This clonotype was obtained from a man younger than 35 who had mild COVID-19 (a few samples of this study predate the infection). Cell type and time point are not known. The chain combines TRBV11-2 with TRBJ1-3; unclear D gene. The CDR3 region has the DNA TGTGCCAGCGCCGGCCTGGGAAACACCATATATTTT. Encoded protein: CASAGLGNTIYF.